The 21 T cell receptor beta chains below all came from one sample that was sequenced in a study of blood T cell repertoires in COVID-19. Clones were sequenced by immunoSEQ multiplex PCR, and TCRdb holds only the in-frame ones, with some missing. This sample has around 620,000 clones, with about nine tenths found just once. Sequencing used peripheral blood. Source of these receptors: a young woman with acute or convalescent COVID-19.

CDR3 amino acids: CASSELTPGRNYGYTF. In DNA, the CDR3 is TGTGCCAGCAGTGAATTAACCCCTGGCAGAAACTATGGCTACACCTTC. The rearrangement links TRBV25-1 to TRBJ1-2; D gene unclear. The CDR3 consists of 16 residues. Germline CDR1 MGHDK, CDR2 SYGVNS. The V and J ends lost 1 base and 2 bases respectively, with 14 bases between them.

The chain links TRBV5-1 to TRBJ2-1; D is possibly TRBD1 (5 bases). Per germline, CDR1 SGHRS and CDR2 YFSETQ. Trimming left V 2 bases short and J 0 bases short, with 6 bases between. This CDR3 spans 14 amino acids. The CDR3 DNA reads TGCGCCAGCAGCTTTGGGGCCTCCTACAATGAGCAGTTCTTC. It yields the protein CASSFGASYNEQFF.

J is TRBJ2-4 and V is TRBV23-1; 11 bases match TRBD2. TRBV23-1 is placed among ORFs of uncertain function. This CDR3 is 19 amino acids long. Trimming removed 4 bases from V and 0 bases from J; junction bases left unmatched: 11. CDR3 amino acids: CASSPLLAGVVVAKNIQYF. The CDR3 coding sequence is TGCGCCAGCAGTCCTCTACTAGCGGGGGTTGTCGTAGCCAAAAACATTCAGTACTTC.

The rearrangement uses TRBV12-3 or TRBV12-4 and TRBJ1-6; D perhaps matches TRBD1 (6 bases). The V end lost 2 bases, the J end lost 8 bases, and 7 bases lay between the germline ends. The CDR3 is 13 residues long. This CDR3 reads CASSLQGYSPLHF. CDR3 nucleotides: TGTGCCAGCAGTTTACAGGGGTATTCACCCCTCCACTTT.

Concerning this clone: This sample includes further DNA sequences coding for the same CDR3. This chain joins TRBV9 and TRBJ2-3; TRBD2 might be the D (5 bases). The germline V gene encodes CDR1 SGDLS and CDR2 YYNGEE. This CDR3 is built from 14 residues. V lost 0 bases to trimming and J lost 3 bases, with 8 bases between them. The CDR3 sequence is CASSVGGLTDTQYF. CDR3 bases: TGTGCCAGCAGCGTAGGAGGGTTGACAGATACGCAGTATTTT.

This sequence joins TRBV2 and TRBJ1-6, with no clear D. The CDR3 has 17 residues. Germline lookup yields CDR1 SNHLY and CDR2 FYNNEI. Deletions cut 2 bases from V and 0 bases from J, with 11 bases between. The CDR3 region is CASSERPPSSYNSPLHF. The CDR3 DNA is TGTGCCAGCAGTGAACGCCCCCCGAGCTCCTATAATTCACCCCTCCACTTT.

The gene calls are TRBV5-1 and TRBJ1-1; D unclear. V lost 4 bases and J 6 bases, leaving 10 bases between the germline ends. This CDR3 is 12 amino acids long. CDR1 and CDR2 (germline): SGHRS, YFSETQ. CDR3 in amino acids: CASSPSGAEAFF. Here the CDR3 DNA reads TGCGCCAGCAGCCCGTCCGGGGCTGAAGCTTTCTTT.

This clone was detected only once. The V gene is TRBV5-1, the J gene TRBJ1-4; maybe TRBD1 (6 bases). CDR3 length: 14 residues. Trimming stripped 0 bases from V and 8 bases from J, with 11 bases between. The V gene's germline CDR1 is SGHRS and CDR2 YFSETQ. Here the CDR3 DNA reads TGCGCCAGCAGCTTGGTAGGCCAGGGGGAAAAACTGTTTTTT. As protein: CASSLVGQGEKLFF. Using reference TRBV5-1 and TRBJ1-4 for the parts outside the CDR3, the full variable domain is KAGVTQTPRYLIKTRGQQVTLSCSPISGHRSVSWYQQTPGQGLQFLFEYFSETQRNKGNFPGRFSGRQFSNSRSEMNVSTLELGDSALYLCASSLVGQGEKLFFGSGTQLSVL.

The chain employs TRBV5-5 and TRBJ1-1; D gene unclear. The CDR3 runs 13 residues. CDR1 and CDR2 (germline): SGHKS, YYEKEE (reference sequence). Trimming took 1 base from V and 7 from J, leaving 11 bases between them. CDR3 region: CASSLSGPDEAFF. The CDR3 DNA reads as TGTGCCAGCAGCTTGAGTGGCCCAGATGAAGCTTTCTTT. Complete variable domain (other parts from reference TRBV5-5 and TRBJ1-1): DAGVTQSPTHLIKTRGQQVTLRCSPISGHKSVSWYQQVLGQGPQFIFQYYEKEERGRGNFPDRFSARQFPNYSSELNVNALLLGDSALYLCASSLSGPDEAFFGQGTRLTVV.

This chain joins TRBV24-1 and TRBJ2-3; possibly TRBD1 for D (6 bases). Deletions cut 3 bases from V and 3 bases from J, with 15 bases between. The CDR3 spans 16 residues. CDR1 is KGHDR and CDR2 is SFDVKD in the germline V gene. The CDR3 nucleotides read TGTGCCACCAGTGATACCGACAGGATTGGTACAGATACGCAGTATTTT. This codes for CATSDTDRIGTDTQYF.

J is TRBJ2-7 and V is TRBV20-1; possibly TRBD1 for D (6 bases). The germline V and J ends were trimmed by 3 bases and 0 bases, with 9 bases remaining between them. Germline CDR1 reads DFQATT; CDR2 reads SNEGSKA (reference sequence). The CDR3 is 13 residues long. CDR3 sequence: CSASGTSSYEQYF. DNA of the CDR3: TGCAGTGCTAGTGGGACAAGCTCCTACGAGCAGTACTTC.

This sequence joins TRBV18 and TRBJ1-2; D is uncertain. Trimming removed 3 bases from V and 2 bases from J, with 7 bases in between. The CDR3 sequence is 13 residues long. The germline CDR1 and CDR2 sequences are KGHSH and LQKENI. The DNA of the CDR3 is TGTGCCAGCTCACCCGGGGAGAACTATGGCTACACCTTC. As protein: CASSPGENYGYTF.

The CDR3 loop is CASMVRGNEQFF. The CDR3, as DNA: TGTGCCAGCATGGTCCGGGGTAATGAGCAGTTCTTC. This sequence joins TRBV27 and TRBJ2-1, with a weak D call TRBD2 (5 bases). Germline values: CDR1 MNHEY, CDR2 SMNVEV (reference sequence). The V end lost 7 bases, the J end lost 7 bases, and 11 bases lay between the germline ends. CDR3 length equals 12 residues.

The genes are TRBV7-9 and TRBJ1-1; the D is unclear. This CDR3 region has 16 residues. CDR1 and CDR2 (germline): SEHNR, FQNEAQ (reference sequence). V was pared by 5 bases and J by 1 base, with 17 bases between. In DNA form, the CDR3 reads TGTGCCAGCAGCCTCCTACCCGGTGGAGGGAACACTGAAGCTTTCTTT. Translation: CASSLLPGGGNTEAFF.

The J gene is TRBJ2-1, the V gene TRBV5-4; 9 bases are a match to TRBD1. The CDR3 runs 16 residues. V lost 0 bases, J lost 12 bases, and 13 bases stayed unmatched. Per the germline V gene, CDR1 is SGHNT and CDR2 is YYREEE (reference sequence). The CDR3 bases are TGTGCCAGCAGCTTGGGGGGGACAGGGACGGGGAAGAGGCAGTTCTTC. Translating gives CASSLGGTGTGKRQFF.

The chain combines TRBV11-2 with TRBJ1-4; D not certain. Germline V lookup: CDR1 SGHAT, CDR2 FQNNGV. CDR3 size: 13 residues. V dropped 4 bases and J dropped 7 bases, with 10 bases sitting between them. The CDR3 sequence is CASSSRVGEKLFF. CDR3 sequence (DNA): TGTGCCAGCAGCTCGAGGGTCGGTGAAAAACTGTTTTTT.

The rearrangement joins TRBV3-1 (or the pseudogene TRBV3-2) to TRBJ1-5, with 7 bases fitting TRBD1. Germline V gene sequence: CDR1 LGHDT, CDR2 YNNKEL (reference sequence). V shed 0 bases, J shed 6 bases, and the junction held 8 bases outside the gene matches. There are 16 residues in the CDR3. The CDR3 DNA follows: TGTGCCAGCAGCCAAGATCTGGACAGGAGCGGTCAGCCCCAGCATTTT. Protein sequence: CASSQDLDRSGQPQHF.

The CDR3 nucleotides read TGTGCCAGCAGTCCCCGCGGGTCTCTAAGCGGAAAACTGTTTTTT. It encodes CASSPRGSLSGKLFF. The gene calls are TRBV6-6 and TRBJ1-4; D not certain. The germline V gene has CDR1 MNHNY and CDR2 SVGAGI (reference sequence). Trimming stripped 5 bases from V and 10 bases from J, with 20 bases between. The length of the CDR3 is 15 residues.

This chain links TRBV30 with TRBJ1-1; tentatively, D is TRBD1 (5 bases). Trimming cost V 3 bases and J 1 base, with 12 bases left between them. The CDR3 spans 14 residues. Germline assignment: CDR1 GTSNPN and CDR2 SVGIG (reference sequence). CDR3 bases: TGTGCCTGGAGCGGTGACAGCCAGAACACTGAAGCTTTCTTT. This encodes CAWSGDSQNTEAFF. Together with reference TRBV30 and TRBJ1-1, the CDR3 gives the full variable domain: SQTIHQWPATLVQPVGSPLSLECTVEGTSNPNLYWYRQAAGRGLQLLFYSVGIGQISSEVPQNLSASRPQDRQFILSSKKLLLSDSGFYLCAWSGDSQNTEAFFGQGTRLTVV.

The chain joins TRBV4-3 to TRBJ2-7, with TRBD1 matching 8 bases. The CDR3 runs to 15 residues. V lost 1 base and J lost 4; bases outside the gene matches: 6. Germline V lookup: CDR1 LGHNA, CDR2 YSLEER. CDR3 sequence: CASSQARTGRYEQYF. CDR3 DNA sequence: TGCGCCAGCAGCCAAGCCCGGACAGGGCGATACGAGCAGTACTTC.

The V gene is TRBV29-1, the J gene TRBJ1-2; tentative D call: TRBD1 (5 bases). This CDR3 comprises 12 residues. Trimming removed 7 bases from V and 8 bases from J, with 17 bases in between. Per the germline V gene, CDR1 is SQVTM and CDR2 is ANQGSEA. The CDR3 DNA reads TGCAGCGCCAGCCCCGGGGGTCTCGGCTACACCTTC. Its protein product is CSASPGGLGYTF. Full variable domain (missing parts from reference TRBV29-1 and TRBJ1-2): SAVISQKPSRDICQRGTSLTIQCQVDSQVTMMFWYRQQPGQSLTLIATANQGSEATYESGFVIDKFPISRPNLTFSTLTVSNMSPEDSSIYLCSASPGGLGYTFGSGTRLTVV.